Listed here are 27 T cell receptor beta chains from one sample, sequenced in a study of blood T cell repertoires in COVID-19. TCRdb's table, derived via immunoSEQ multiplex PCR, lists solely in-frame clones and lacks some. The sample consists of about 110,000 clones, roughly 82% of them appearing once. The sample taken for sequencing was peripheral blood. All receptors come from a woman of 80 years or more with active or convalescent COVID-19.

This clone was observed a handful of times. The rearrangement links TRBV6-2 or TRBV6-3 to TRBJ2-7, with TRBD2 as a possible D gene (6 bases). The CDR3 length is 15 residues. V was shortened by 2 bases and J by 0 bases, with 11 bases between the two germline ends. The germline CDR1 and CDR2 sequences are MNHEY and SVGEGT. Written as DNA, the CDR3 is TGTGCCAGCAGTTACCTTGGCGGGATCTCCTACGAGCAGTACTTC. Its protein product is CASSYLGGISYEQYF.

The V call is TRBV6-2 or TRBV6-3, the J call TRBJ2-4; D perhaps matches TRBD1 (6 bases). V was trimmed by 1 base and J by 0 bases, leaving 10 bases between them. Germline V gene data show CDR1 as MNHEY and CDR2 as SVGEGT. The CDR3 spans 16 residues. In DNA, the CDR3 is TGTGCCAGCAGTTACTTGGGGACATTAGCCAAAAACATTCAGTACTTC. Encoded protein: CASSYLGTLAKNIQYF.

The chain has TRBV3-1 (or the pseudogene TRBV3-2) and TRBJ2-3; D perhaps matches TRBD1 (6 bases). The CDR3 spans 14 residues. Trimming took off 4 bases at V and 2 bases at J, with 10 bases between the two ends. Germline assignment: CDR1 LGHDT and CDR2 YNNKEL (reference sequence). DNA for the CDR3: TGTGCCAGCAGCCCCGGGACAACCACAGATACGCAGTATTTT. Protein product: CASSPGTTTDTQYF.

This chain uses TRBV5-4 with TRBJ2-1, with D possibly matching TRBD1 (6 bases). The CDR3 contains 16 residues. Trimming left V 0 bases short and J 0 bases short, with 10 bases between. CDR1 is SGHNT, CDR2 YYREEE, per germline (reference sequence). The CDR3 sequence: CASSLDGQSSYNEQFF. In DNA, the CDR3 is TGTGCCAGCAGCTTGGACGGACAGAGCTCCTACAATGAGCAGTTCTTC.

The CDR3 here is CASSVATSGRGTDTQYF. The CDR3 coding sequence is TGTGCCAGCAGCGTAGCGACTAGCGGGAGGGGTACAGATACGCAGTATTTT. The rearrangement links TRBV9 to TRBJ2-3; 14 bases agree with TRBD2. This CDR3 comprises 17 residues. V lost 0 bases to trimming and J lost 3 bases; unmatched junction nucleotides: 3. The germline gives CDR1 SGDLS, CDR2 YYNGEE.

The CDR3 protein is CASSLSQGMGATEAFF. The DNA for the CDR3 is TGTGCCAGCAGCTTAAGTCAGGGAATGGGGGCTACTGAAGCTTTCTTT. The chain carries TRBV7-3 and TRBJ1-1; maybe TRBD1 (6 bases). V gave up 1 base and J gave up 5 bases, with 17 bases separating them. This CDR3 contains 16 residues. In germline, CDR1 is SGHTA, CDR2 FQGTGA.

This chain joins TRBV2 and TRBJ2-5; TRBD2 matches 11 bases. After removal of 5 bases from V and 5 bases from J, the junction contained 10 bases not matched to a gene. This CDR3 is built from 16 residues. Germline CDR1 SNHLY, CDR2 FYNNEI. CDR3 DNA: TGTGCCAGCAGTTCCTATACTAGCGGGAGTGGCGAGACCCAGTACTTC. This codes for CASSSYTSGSGETQYF.

The rearrangement uses TRBV27 and TRBJ2-1; 9 nucleotides line up with TRBD1. The V gene's germline CDR1 is MNHEY and CDR2 SMNVEV (reference sequence). The J segment lost 14 bases and the V segment lost 2 bases, leaving 7 bases of the junction unmatched. The CDR3 is 13 amino acids. The CDR3 spells CASSLNLGQGKFF. CDR3 in DNA: TGTGCCAGCAGTTTAAATTTAGGACAGGGGAAGTTCTTC.

V usage is TRBV10-2 and J usage is TRBJ1-1; no clear D. Trimming stripped 0 bases from V and 10 bases from J, with 6 bases between. The CDR3 is made up of 11 amino acids. Germline assignment: CDR1 WSHSY and CDR2 SAAADI. The CDR3 nucleotides read TGCGCCAGCAGTGAGTCCGGTGCAGCTTTCTTT. Residues: CASSESGAAFF.

Only one count was recorded for this clone. The gene calls are TRBV5-4 and TRBJ1-1, with no clear D. Deletions cut 4 bases from V and 2 bases from J, with 12 bases between. Germline CDR1 reads SGHNT; CDR2 reads YYREEE (reference sequence). CDR3 size: 14 residues. DNA of the CDR3: TGTGCCAGCAGCCGTGTCTCAAGCAACACTGAAGCTTTCTTT. Its translation: CASSRVSSNTEAFF.

The chain uses TRBV3-1 (or the pseudogene TRBV3-2) and TRBJ2-2; maybe TRBD2 (7 bases). The CDR3 consists of 15 residues. Trimming cost V 4 bases and J 4 bases, with 13 bases left between them. The V gene's germline CDR1 is LGHDT and CDR2 YNNKEL (reference sequence). The CDR3 reads CASSLRGGFTGELFF. The CDR3 bases are TGTGCCAGCAGCCTGAGGGGGGGCTTCACCGGGGAGCTGTTTTTT.

This clone was found once. This CDR3 reads CASSQGRGQETQYF. CDR3 DNA: TGTGCCAGCAGCCAAGGCAGGGGGCAAGAGACCCAGTACTTC. This sequence joins TRBV4-2 and TRBJ2-5; 7 positions agree with TRBD1. The J segment lost 2 bases and the V segment lost 1 base, leaving 1 base of the junction unmatched. This CDR3 is 14 amino acids long. CDR1 and CDR2 from the germline V gene are LGHNA and YNFKEQ.

The rearrangement uses TRBV7-8 and TRBJ1-1; D perhaps matches TRBD1 (6 bases). This CDR3 comprises 15 residues. CDR1 and CDR2 from the germline V gene are SGHVS and FQNEAQ. The V and J ends lost 5 bases and 5 bases respectively, with 18 bases between them. In nucleotides, the CDR3 is TGTGCCAGCAGCGTAGTTCGGGGGGCGCTGACTGAAGCTTTCTTT. As protein: CASSVVRGALTEAFF.

To note about this clone: In the same sample, other DNA sequences code for this CDR3. The rearrangement links TRBV5-1 to TRBJ1-1, with 9 bases fitting TRBD1. Trimming took 5 bases from V and 4 from J; bases not matched to a gene: 9. The germline CDR1 and CDR2 sequences are SGHRS and YFSETQ. The CDR3 loop spans 15 amino acids. CDR3 sequence: CASSPGQGLGTEAFF. CDR3 bases: TGCGCCAGCAGTCCGGGACAGGGCTTAGGCACTGAAGCTTTCTTT.

The gene calls are TRBV7-9 and TRBJ2-3; unclear D gene. Germline V gene sequence: CDR1 SEHNR, CDR2 FQNEAQ (reference sequence). There are 15 residues in the CDR3. Trimming left V 8 bases short and J 8 bases short, with 23 bases between. The CDR3 region is CASHADLDSTGTQYF. The CDR3 bases are TGTGCCAGCCATGCCGACCTAGATTCTACGGGTACGCAGTATTTT.

J is TRBJ2-1 and V is TRBV24-1; 7 nucleotides align to TRBD2. The junction had 6 bases not matched to a gene; V was cut back by 5 bases and J by 9 bases. Germline CDR1 is KGHDR and CDR2 is SFDVKD. The CDR3 runs to 13 residues. The CDR3 here is CATSVAGAGEQFF. DNA for the CDR3: TGTGCCACCAGTGTGGCGGGAGCTGGTGAGCAGTTCTTC.

The rearrangement uses TRBV3-1 (or the pseudogene TRBV3-2) and TRBJ1-2; D is unclear. V dropped 1 base and J dropped 4 bases, with 10 bases sitting between them. The CDR3 loop spans 14 amino acids. From germline, CDR1 is LGHDT and CDR2 YNNKEL (reference sequence). CDR3 loop: CASSQAGVPYGYTF. The CDR3 DNA sequence: TGTGCCAGCAGCCAAGCGGGAGTACCCTATGGCTACACCTTC.

The rearrangement uses TRBV5-5 and TRBJ2-7, with 7 bases identical to TRBD1. V shed 0 bases, J shed 4 bases, and the junction held 1 base outside the gene matches. The CDR3 loop spans 13 amino acids. Germline V gene sequence: CDR1 SGHKS, CDR2 YYEKEE (reference sequence). CDR3: CASSLDRGYEQYF. CDR3 nucleotides: TGTGCCAGCAGCTTGGACAGGGGATACGAGCAGTACTTC.

This rearrangement joins TRBV9 to TRBJ2-2; 13 bases are shared with TRBD2. Per germline, CDR1 SGDLS and CDR2 YYNGEE. CDR3 size: 16 residues. The V segment lost 4 bases and the J segment 8 bases; nucleotides outside the gene matches: 8. This chain's CDR3 is CASSRGLAGAGGELFF. CDR3 in DNA: TGTGCCAGCAGCCGCGGACTAGCGGGAGCGGGGGGGGAGCTGTTTTTT.

V and J are TRBV4-2 and TRBJ2-7; 11 bases are shared with TRBD1. The CDR3 totals 17 residues. CDR1 is LGHNA, CDR2 YNFKEQ, per germline. V shed 2 bases, J shed 3 bases, and the junction held 9 bases outside the gene matches. CDR3 protein: CASSQTPPGTGGYEQYF. The CDR3 DNA reads TGTGCCAGCAGCCAAACTCCCCCCGGGACAGGGGGCTACGAGCAGTACTTC.

As for this clone: This CDR3 is also generated by other DNA sequences in the sample. J is TRBJ2-7 and V is TRBV20-1; a weak D match, TRBD2 (5 bases). There are 11 residues in the CDR3. Germline CDR1 reads DFQATT; CDR2 reads SNEGSKA (reference sequence). The V end was cut by 2 bases, the J end by 5 bases, with 7 bases between. This CDR3 reads CSARSGHEQYF. The CDR3 DNA is TGCAGTGCTAGAAGCGGCCACGAGCAGTACTTC.

The CDR3 sequence is CASRGPRRYTF. Here the CDR3 DNA reads TGTGCCAGCAGGGGCCCCCGGCGCTACACCTTC. The chain carries TRBV12-3 or TRBV12-4 and TRBJ1-2; D unclear. The CDR3 length is 11 residues. V gave up 6 bases and J gave up 9 bases, with 11 bases separating them.

CDR3 amino acids: CASRGLVSPYEQYF. The CDR3 coding sequence is TGCGCCAGCAGGGGACTAGTGAGCCCCTACGAGCAGTACTTC. The rearrangement uses TRBV5-1 and TRBJ2-7; 8 positions match TRBD2. V shed 5 bases, J shed 2 bases, and the junction held 6 bases outside the gene matches. Germline-derived CDR1 and CDR2 are SGHRS and YFSETQ. CDR3 length: 14 residues.

The rearrangement joins TRBV6-4 to TRBJ2-3, with 8 positions matching TRBD1. The CDR3 is 13 residues long. Germline CDR1 is MRHNA and CDR2 is SNTAGT. Germline trimming cut 2 bases from V and 6 bases from J; bases unmatched to any gene: 1. CDR3 residues: CASSDQGADTQYF. The CDR3 bases are TGTGCCAGCAGTGACCAGGGGGCGGATACGCAGTATTTT.

The rearrangement uses TRBV28 and TRBJ2-6, with TRBD2 matching over 7 bases. V was clipped by 3 bases and J by 3 bases; unmatched bases: 5. Germline CDR1 is MDHEN and CDR2 is SYDVKM. The CDR3 runs to 16 residues. This chain's CDR3 is CASSFIGGSGANVLTF. In DNA form, the CDR3 reads TGTGCCAGCAGTTTTATCGGGGGGAGTGGGGCCAACGTCCTGACTTTC.

This clone occurred once. This chain links TRBV18 with TRBJ2-7, with 10 bases fitting TRBD2. This CDR3 region has 16 residues. Trimming cost V 2 bases and J 5 bases; bases outside gene matches: 9. The V gene's germline CDR1 is KGHSH and CDR2 LQKENI. The CDR3 DNA follows: TGTGCCAGCTCACCATCGATAGCGGGAGGTGGCGACGAGCAGTACTTC. This encodes CASSPSIAGGGDEQYF.

V gene TRBV19 combines with J gene TRBJ2-6; D is possibly TRBD2 (6 bases). CDR3 length equals 15 residues. Germline V gene data show CDR1 as LNHDA and CDR2 as SQIVND (reference sequence). Deletions cut 3 bases from V and 4 bases from J, with 10 bases between. CDR3 sequence reads: CASSIGGTGANVLTF. Written as DNA, the CDR3 is TGTGCCAGTAGTATCGGAGGGACCGGGGCCAACGTCCTGACTTTC.